This TCR beta chain emerged from a study of CD8+ T cells in alopecia areata. General observations from the study: More clonal than normal scalp was lesional scalp, particularly alopecia totalis/universalis. One nonresponder makes the tie between baseline CD8+ expansion and response uncertain.

Reverse transcribed after extraction, RNA yielded cDNA as the sequencing template. Clones were sequenced by immunoSEQ multiplex PCR, and TCRdb holds only the in-frame ones, with some missing. The sample has roughly 200,000 clones, about 55% seen once; the top ten hold 11%. V lost 0 bases and J 4 bases, leaving 12 bases between the germline ends. Germline values: CDR1 MGHRA, CDR2 YSYEKL. This CDR3 has 15 amino acids. Treatment specified: oral pan-JAK inhibitor, 5-10 mg twice daily. Alopecia areata patients provided lesional scalp punch biopsies and peripheral blood. To note about this clone: What it recognizes is unknown.

The clonotype originates from a human donor with alopecia areata. Sequences were derived from CD8+ T cells sorted from blood, sampled at week 24, from a patient treated with tofacitinib. V gene TRBV4-1 combines with J gene TRBJ1-2; D is ambiguous. The CDR3 protein is CASSQDLLNLYGYTF. For the CDR3, the DNA is TGCGCCAGCAGCCAAGATCTTTTAAACCTCTATGGCTACACCTTC.